The clone carrying this T cell receptor (beta chain) has a handful of counts. The antigen remains undetermined. The assay that was used to sequence DNA from cultured CD4+ T cells was the Oncomine TCR Beta short-read assay. Using its own MiXCR run on the PCR reads, TCRdb lists one record per CDR3 protein. This table has about 13,000 distinct CDR3 sequences, 58% appearing once. This specimen comes from a study of vaccination and CD4 T cells after COVID-19. Across the whole study: Between diagnosis and the drawing of post-COVID samples lay a median approximately 95 days (range 35 to 161).

Indicated treatment: roughly nine-day PBMC culture with coronavirus spike peptide pools or control peptides (ViraFEST assay). Medium was half-exchanged with fresh IL-2 medium on days 3 and 7. Here the sequenced sample was cultured CD4+ T cells from blood, taken after SARS-CoV-2 vaccination. The sequence came from a human donor with COVID-19.

CDR3 region: CASSLMGRAPEAFF. The CDR3 DNA reads TGTGCCAGCAGCCTAATGGGCAGGGCCCCTGAAGCTTTCTTT. The rearrangement joins TRBV7-9 to TRBJ1-1; TRBD1 is a possible D gene (5 bases). The V gene's germline CDR1 is SEHNR and CDR2 FQNEAQ (reference sequence). Trimming shortened V by 5 bases and J by 6 bases, and 16 bases separated the two germline ends. The CDR3 is 14 residues long.